This TCR beta chain was recovered during a study of regulatory T cells in long-lasting Graves disease. The germline V gene has CDR1 KGHSH and CDR2 LQKENI. CDR3 length: 12 amino acids. V was clipped by 2 bases and J by 4 bases, with 6 bases between them. The time point here: newly diagnosed GD, antithyroid drugs for less than 3 months. PBMC-extracted RNA yielded the TCR library. This clonotype was counted at least ten times. Construction of the TCR beta libraries employed iRepertoire HTBI primers in conjunction with Arm-PCR of CDR3 regions. TCRdb ran MiXCR on the multiplex PCR reads and lists one entry per CDR3 protein. Seen here are 400,000 to 500,000 distinct CDR3 sequences, less than 20% observed once, and the top ten hold 23%. These data were also filed under a second study, of T cells in Graves' hyperthyroidism and ophthalmopathy.

This chain joins TRBV18 and TRBJ2-7; D is uncertain. This clonotype was obtained from a woman younger than 30 with Graves disease. The material sequenced was peripheral blood mononuclear cells (PBMCs), taken at new diagnosis, from a patient treated with antithyroid drugs. This CDR3 is CASSPAAYEQYF. CDR3 in DNA: TGTGCCAGCTCACCAGCAGCTTACGAGCAGTACTTC.